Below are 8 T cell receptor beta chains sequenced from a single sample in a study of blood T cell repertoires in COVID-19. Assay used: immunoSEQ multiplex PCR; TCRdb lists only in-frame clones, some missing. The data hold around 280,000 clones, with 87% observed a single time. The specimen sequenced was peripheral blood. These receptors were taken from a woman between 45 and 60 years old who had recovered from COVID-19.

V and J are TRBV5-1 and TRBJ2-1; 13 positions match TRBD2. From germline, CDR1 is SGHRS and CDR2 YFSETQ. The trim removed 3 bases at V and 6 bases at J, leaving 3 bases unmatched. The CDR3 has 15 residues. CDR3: CASSWTSGSLNEQFF. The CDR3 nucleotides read TGCGCCAGCAGCTGGACTAGCGGGAGTCTCAATGAGCAGTTCTTC. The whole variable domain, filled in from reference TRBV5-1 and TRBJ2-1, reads KAGVTQTPRYLIKTRGQQVTLSCSPISGHRSVSWYQQTPGQGLQFLFEYFSETQRNKGNFPGRFSGRQFSNSRSEMNVSTLELGDSALYLCASSWTSGSLNEQFFGPGTRLTVL.

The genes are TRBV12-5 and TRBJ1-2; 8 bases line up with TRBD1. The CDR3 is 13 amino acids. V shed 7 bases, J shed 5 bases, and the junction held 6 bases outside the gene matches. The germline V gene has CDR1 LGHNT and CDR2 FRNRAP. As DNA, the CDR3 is TGTGCTAGTGCCGCAGGGGGCGCGTATGGCTACACCTTC. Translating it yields CASAAGGAYGYTF. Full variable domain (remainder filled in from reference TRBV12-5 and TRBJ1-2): DARVTQTPRHKVTEMGQEVTMRCQPILGHNTVFWYRQTMMQGLELLAYFRNRAPLDDSGMPKDRFSAEMPDATLATLKIQPSEPRDSAVYFCASAAGGAYGYTFGSGTRLTVV.

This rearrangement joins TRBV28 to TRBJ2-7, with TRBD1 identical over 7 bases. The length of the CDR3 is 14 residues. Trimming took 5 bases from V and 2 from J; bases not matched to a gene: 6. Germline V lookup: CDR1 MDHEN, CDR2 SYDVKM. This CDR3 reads CASSLTGTAYEQYF. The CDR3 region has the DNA TGTGCCAGCAGTCTCACCGGGACAGCCTACGAGCAGTACTTC.

The CDR3 loop reads CASSQGGTGPQYF. The DNA of the CDR3 is TGCGCCAGCAGCCAAGGAGGGACAGGGCCCCAGTACTTC. This chain uses TRBV4-1 with TRBJ2-7; 9 bases are a match to TRBD1. Germline V gene lookup returns CDR1 MGHRA and CDR2 YSYEKL. Unmatched junction bases numbered 5, after V lost 1 base and J lost 10 bases. The CDR3 extends over 13 amino acids.

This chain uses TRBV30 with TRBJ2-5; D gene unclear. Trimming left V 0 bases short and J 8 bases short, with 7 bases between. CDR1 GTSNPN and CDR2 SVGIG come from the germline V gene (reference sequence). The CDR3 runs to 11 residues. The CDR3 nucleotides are TGTGCCTGGAGTGTAGGAGTAACCCAGTACTTC. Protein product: CAWSVGVTQYF.

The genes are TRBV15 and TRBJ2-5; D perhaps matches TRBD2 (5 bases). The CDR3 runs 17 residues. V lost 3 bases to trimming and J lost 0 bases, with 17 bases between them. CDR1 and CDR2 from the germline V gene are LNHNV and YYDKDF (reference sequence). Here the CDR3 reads CATSSGLLGGNQETQYF. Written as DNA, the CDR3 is TGTGCCACCAGCAGCGGACTCCTTGGCGGAAACCAAGAGACCCAGTACTTC.

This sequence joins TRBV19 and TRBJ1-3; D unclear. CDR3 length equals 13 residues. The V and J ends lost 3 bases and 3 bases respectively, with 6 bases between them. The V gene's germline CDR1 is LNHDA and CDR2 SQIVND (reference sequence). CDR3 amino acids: CASSMSDGNTIYF. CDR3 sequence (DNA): TGTGCCAGTAGTATGAGTGATGGAAACACCATATATTTT.

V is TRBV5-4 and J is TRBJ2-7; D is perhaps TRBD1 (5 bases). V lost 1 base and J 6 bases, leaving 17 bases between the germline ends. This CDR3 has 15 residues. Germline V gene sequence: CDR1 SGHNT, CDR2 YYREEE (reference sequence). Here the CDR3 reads CASSLSFGAPGEQYF. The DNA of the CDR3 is TGTGCCAGCAGCTTGAGTTTTGGGGCCCCGGGCGAGCAGTACTTC.